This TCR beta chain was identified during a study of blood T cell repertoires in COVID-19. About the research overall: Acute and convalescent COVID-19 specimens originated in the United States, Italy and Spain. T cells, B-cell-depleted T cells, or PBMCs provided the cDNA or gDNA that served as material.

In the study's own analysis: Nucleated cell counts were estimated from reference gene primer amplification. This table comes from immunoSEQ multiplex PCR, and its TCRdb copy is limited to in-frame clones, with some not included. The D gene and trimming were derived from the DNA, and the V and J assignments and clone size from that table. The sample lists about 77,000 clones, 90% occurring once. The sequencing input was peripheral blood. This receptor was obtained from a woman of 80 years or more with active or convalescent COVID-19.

Here the CDR3 reads CASRPEGGVFYGYTF. The CDR3 bases are TGTGCCAGTAGGCCCGAAGGGGGCGTATTCTATGGCTACACCTTC. The chain employs TRBV19 and TRBJ1-2, with 7 positions matching TRBD1. Germline CDR1 LNHDA, CDR2 SQIVND (reference sequence). V was pared by 6 bases and J by 4 bases, with 11 bases of the junction left unmatched. The CDR3 spans 15 residues.